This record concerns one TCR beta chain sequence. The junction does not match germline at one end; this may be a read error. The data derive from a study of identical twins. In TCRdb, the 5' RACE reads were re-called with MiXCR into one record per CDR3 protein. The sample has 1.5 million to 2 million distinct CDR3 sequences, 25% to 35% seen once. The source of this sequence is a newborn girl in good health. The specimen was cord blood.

This CDR3 is CVSSLVLAPNYGYTF. Written as DNA, the CDR3 is TGTGTCAGCAGTTTAGTGCTAGCTCCTAACTATGGCTACACCTTC. J is TRBJ1-2 and V is TRBV12-3 or TRBV12-4; D gene unclear. The CDR3 has 15 amino acids.